This T cell receptor (beta chain) was sequenced in a study of technical replicates of blood from a few donors. Profiling relied on immunoSEQ multiplex PCR, and the TCRdb table lists in-frame clones only, not all of them. The sample includes about 79,000 clones, around 94% of them seen just once. The clonotype comes from a human donor in good health. The sample consisted of T cells isolated from PBMCs.

CDR3 DNA: TGTGCCTGGAGTGTAACCGGGACAGGTTCTATTTTCATGATCGGCGCTGAAGCTTTCTTT. It specifies CAWSVTGTGSIFMIGAEAFF. This rearrangement joins TRBV30 to TRBJ1-1; 8 nucleotides match TRBD1. CDR1 is GTSNPN, CDR2 SVGIG, per germline (reference sequence). The CDR3 loop spans 20 amino acids. With 0 bases clipped from V and 6 bases from J, the junction kept 24 bases outside the gene matches.